These 32 T cell receptor beta chains were all obtained from the same sample, sequenced in a study of T cell repertoires in cytomegalovirus infection. TCRdb reprocessed the reads via MiXCR and lists one record per CDR3 protein. In the table there are about 300,000 distinct CDR3 sequences, about 9.2% of which are singletons. The sequenced material came from PBMCs. The receptor set was obtained from a human donor in good health (CMV status not recorded). Some clones in this sample may be carry-over from other donors' samples.

This clonotype was detected many times. The V and J genes are TRBV2 and TRBJ1-4; a weak D match, TRBD1 (5 bases). Germline V gene sequence: CDR1 SNHLY, CDR2 FYNNEI. V was trimmed by 6 bases and J by 3 bases, leaving 11 bases between them. The CDR3 is made up of 14 amino acids. Here the CDR3 DNA reads TGTGCCAGCAGACGGACGGGGCCTAATGAAAAACTGTTTTTT. As protein: CASRRTGPNEKLFF.

This clonotype was detected many times. The chain is built from TRBV20-1 and TRBJ2-7; tentatively, D is TRBD1 (5 bases). This CDR3 has 16 amino acids. CDR1 DFQATT and CDR2 SNEGSKA come from the germline V gene (reference sequence). Trimming took 2 bases from V and 0 from J, leaving 17 bases between them. CDR3 residues: CSARRQGYQFSYEQYF. The CDR3 DNA reads TGCAGTGCTAGACGTCAGGGCTACCAATTCTCCTACGAGCAGTACTTC.

The sample holds many counts of this clonotype. The V call is TRBV28, the J call TRBJ2-2; 9 nucleotides match TRBD1. This CDR3 comprises 15 residues. V trimming: 6 bases; J trimming: 3 bases; junction bases outside the gene matches: 5. Germline values: CDR1 MDHEN, CDR2 SYDVKM. CDR3 amino acids: CASRPGQGYTGELFF. In DNA form, the CDR3 reads TGTGCCAGCAGGCCGGGACAGGGTTACACCGGGGAGCTGTTTTTT.

This clonotype has a count of ten or more. The DNA for the CDR3 is TGTGCCAGCAGCTTAGATGGGAGCAATCAGCCCCAGCATTTT. Protein product: CASSLDGSNQPQHF. The chain recombines TRBV7-2 with TRBJ1-5; D gene uncertain. Germline lookup yields CDR1 SGHTA and CDR2 FQGNSA. There are 14 residues in the CDR3. V was trimmed by 1 base and J by 1 base, leaving 5 bases between them.

This clonotype was observed many times. The chain is built from TRBV23-1 and TRBJ2-2; 7 nucleotides agree with TRBD2. TRBV23-1 is recorded as an ORF, its role being uncertain. This CDR3 is 19 amino acids long. Unmatched junction bases numbered 13, after V lost 0 bases and J lost 3 bases. Here the CDR3 reads CASSQSMEVSGGYTGELFF. DNA of the CDR3: TGCGCCAGCAGTCAATCGATGGAGGTTTCCGGGGGGTACACCGGGGAGCTGTTTTTT.

V usage is TRBV11-2 and J usage is TRBJ2-2; 7 bases match TRBD1. The CDR3 extends over 16 amino acids. CDR1 is SGHAT and CDR2 is FQNNGV in the germline V gene. V dropped 3 bases and J dropped 7; count of bases not matched to a gene: 11. In DNA, the CDR3 is TGTGCCAGCAGCTTCGGATGGCAGGGGGTGGGCGGGGAGCTGTTTTTT. This codes for CASSFGWQGVGGELFF.

This clonotype has at least ten counts. The rearrangement joins TRBV12-5 to TRBJ1-4; no definite D call. Per germline, CDR1 LGHNT and CDR2 FRNRAP. The CDR3 sequence is 12 residues long. The V end was cut by 5 bases, the J end by 7 bases, with 8 bases between. CDR3 amino acids: CASGQGREKLFF. The CDR3 DNA is TGTGCTAGTGGTCAAGGCCGTGAAAAACTGTTTTTT.

This clonotype appeared a few times. The gene calls are TRBV2 and TRBJ2-5, with D tentatively TRBD1 or TRBD2 (6 bases each). CDR3 length: 16 amino acids. V was cut by 6 bases and J by 1 base, with 18 bases left in between. CDR1 and CDR2 from the germline V gene are SNHLY and FYNNEI. CDR3: CASRSVSGGGQETQYF. The DNA for the CDR3 is TGTGCCAGCAGGAGCGTTAGCGGAGGGGGCCAAGAGACCCAGTACTTC.

This clonotype was seen many times. The chain recombines TRBV7-8 with TRBJ2-1, with 11 bases that match TRBD1. This CDR3 is 17 amino acids long. Germline assignment: CDR1 SGHVS and CDR2 FQNEAQ. The junction had 13 bases not matched to a gene; V was cut back by 3 bases and J by 9 bases. The CDR3 here is CASSFAAGQGDTREQFF. CDR3 nucleotides: TGTGCCAGCAGCTTCGCTGCGGGACAGGGGGATACTCGTGAGCAGTTCTTC.

Only a few counts were recorded for this clonotype. The CDR3 bases are TGTGCCAGCAGTGGACGGACGAACAATGAGCAGTTCTTC. Translated, it gives CASSGRTNNEQFF. The chain uses TRBV6-1 and TRBJ2-1, with unresolved D. The germline V gene encodes CDR1 MNHNS and CDR2 SASEGT. The CDR3 contains 13 residues. The V end lost 4 bases, the J end lost 5 bases, and 9 bases lay between the germline ends.

This clonotype occurred many times. The chain is built from TRBV11-3 and TRBJ2-1; 8 bases fit TRBD2. The CDR3 is 15 amino acids. CDR1 is SGHNT and CDR2 is YENEEA in the germline V gene. J was trimmed by 7 bases and V by 0 bases; bases with no gene match: 5. Here the CDR3 reads CASSLESAGGNEQFF. Here the CDR3 DNA reads TGTGCCAGCAGCTTAGAAAGTGCGGGGGGAAATGAGCAGTTCTTC.

This clonotype was seen at least ten times. The CDR3 DNA is TGTGCCAGCAGCCAAGATCTGACAGGGGCGCAAGAGACCCAGTACTTC. It is translated as CASSQDLTGAQETQYF. The chain combines TRBV14 with TRBJ2-5; 8 bases fit TRBD1. The CDR3 length is 16 residues. CDR1 is SGHDN, CDR2 FVKESK, per germline. Losses at the gene ends were 0 bases for V and 2 bases for J; bases not matched to a gene: 5.

This chain joins TRBV20-1 and TRBJ1-2; TRBD1 might be the D (5 bases). V gave up 0 bases and J gave up 2 bases, with 10 bases separating them. The CDR3 has 14 residues. The germline V gene has CDR1 DFQATT and CDR2 SNEGSKA (reference sequence). CDR3 coding DNA: TGCAGTGCTAGAGATCTACAGGAGAACTATGGCTACACCTTC. Protein sequence: CSARDLQENYGYTF.

This clonotype was seen ten or more times. The chain is built from TRBV5-1 and TRBJ2-1, with 9 nucleotides matching TRBD2. Germline CDR1 and CDR2: SGHRS and YFSETQ. V lost 0 bases to trimming and J lost 9 bases; unmatched junction nucleotides: 7. The CDR3 sequence is 15 residues long. CDR3 nucleotides: TGCGCCAGCAGCTTGGCCGGGACTAGCCCGGCTGAGCAGTTCTTC. Protein product: CASSLAGTSPAEQFF.

This clonotype was seen at least ten times. The chain has TRBV11-2 and TRBJ1-6, with D perhaps TRBD1 (5 bases). CDR1 is SGHAT and CDR2 is FQNNGV in the germline V gene. CDR3 length: 18 amino acids. V was cut by 4 bases and J by 0 bases, with 16 bases left in between. The CDR3 protein is CASSYWDRRPSYNSPLHF. DNA of the CDR3: TGTGCCAGCAGCTACTGGGACCGAAGACCCTCCTATAATTCACCCCTCCACTTT. The complete variable domain, with remaining parts taken from reference TRBV11-2 and TRBJ1-6, reads EAGVAQSPRYKIIEKRQSVAFWCNPISGHATLYWYQQILGQGPKLLIQFQNNGVVDDSQLPKDRFSAERLKGVDSTLKIQPAKLEDSAVYLCASSYWDRRPSYNSPLHFGNGTRLTVT.

This clonotype came up many times. The chain's CDR3 is CASTRIKGTGNTEAFF. As DNA, the CDR3 is TGTGCCAGCACCAGAATCAAGGGAACAGGGAACACTGAAGCTTTCTTT. V usage is TRBV6-5 and J usage is TRBJ1-1; weak D call: TRBD1 (5 bases). Germline V gene sequence: CDR1 MNHEY, CDR2 SVGAGI. The CDR3 spans 16 residues. V dropped 7 bases and J dropped 1 base, with 19 bases sitting between them.

This clonotype was counted at least ten times. CDR3 DNA: TGTGCCAGCAGAGCTAACAGGGGTACTAATGAAAAACTGTTTTTT. Translated, it gives CASRANRGTNEKLFF. The V call is TRBV2, the J call TRBJ1-4; 7 bases are a match to TRBD1. Trimming at V came to 6 bases and at J to 2 bases, leaving 6 bases not matched to a gene. The CDR3 totals 15 residues. The V gene's germline CDR1 is SNHLY and CDR2 FYNNEI.

This clonotype was seen a few times. The V and J genes are TRBV20-1 and TRBJ1-2, with a tentative D call TRBD1 (6 bases). Germline lookup yields CDR1 DFQATT and CDR2 SNEGSKA (reference sequence). V was clipped by 3 bases and J by 2 bases, with 19 bases between them. CDR3 length: 16 residues. The CDR3 DNA is TGCAGTGCTAGTCCCTTTTCGGCGGGGGGCAACTATGGCTACACCTTC. Protein: CSASPFSAGGNYGYTF.

The table lists this clonotype with many counts. The rearrangement joins TRBV7-9 to TRBJ1-1, with 7 bases aligning to TRBD1. With V trimmed by 5 bases and J by 0 bases, 6 bases remained unmatched. Germline lookup yields CDR1 SEHNR and CDR2 FQNEAQ (reference sequence). This CDR3 is 15 amino acids long. CDR3 sequence: CASSIPQGLNTEAFF. The CDR3 coding sequence is TGTGCCAGCAGCATACCACAGGGGCTGAACACTGAAGCTTTCTTT. Full variable domain (outside the CDR3, taken from reference TRBV7-9 and TRBJ1-1): DTGVSQNPRHKITKRGQNVTFRCDPISEHNRLYWYRQTLGQGPEFLTYFQNEAQLEKSRLLSDRFSAERPKGSFSTLEIQRTEQGDSAMYLCASSIPQGLNTEAFFGQGTRLTVV.

This clonotype was seen many times. The chain uses TRBV7-2 and TRBJ1-3; the D gene is possibly TRBD1 (6 bases). This CDR3 region has 16 residues. Germline assignment: CDR1 SGHTA and CDR2 FQGNSA. The V gene lost 4 bases and the J gene lost 0 bases, with 13 bases spanning the gap. The CDR3 DNA sequence: TGTGCCAGCAGCTACGGACAGTTTCTCTCTGGAAACACCATATATTTT. Amino acid sequence: CASSYGQFLSGNTIYF.

This clonotype has a count of ten or more. The V call is TRBV29-1, the J call TRBJ1-1, with D possibly TRBD1 on 6 matching bases. This CDR3 region has 13 residues. V was trimmed by 6 bases and J by 1 base, leaving 12 bases between them. Germline V CDR1 and CDR2: SQVTM, ANQGSEA. The CDR3 protein is CSVRTAPNTEAFF. The CDR3 nucleotides are TGCAGCGTGAGGACAGCCCCGAACACTGAAGCTTTCTTT.

This chain links TRBV20-1 with TRBJ2-1, with 8 positions matching TRBD2. CDR1 DFQATT and CDR2 SNEGSKA come from the germline V gene (reference sequence). The CDR3 loop spans 16 amino acids. The junction had 15 bases not matched to a gene; V was cut back by 3 bases and J by 8 bases. CDR3 sequence reads: CSARIFRSGAGDEQFF. The CDR3 DNA sequence: TGCAGTGCTAGGATATTCCGTAGCGGGGCAGGGGATGAGCAGTTCTTC.

The V call is TRBV5-6, the J call TRBJ2-1; 8 bases map to TRBD1. V dropped 1 base and J dropped 0; count of bases not matched to a gene: 0. The CDR3 has 15 residues. Germline CDR1 SGHDT, CDR2 YYEEEE. The CDR3 DNA reads TGTGCCAGCAGCTTGCAGGGGGCCTCCTACAATGAGCAGTTCTTC. Translated, it gives CASSLQGASYNEQFF.

This clonotype was picked up many times. V usage is TRBV7-2 and J usage is TRBJ2-5, with D unclear. This CDR3 has 13 amino acids. Looked up from germline, CDR1 is SGHTA and CDR2 is FQGNSA. V was trimmed by 4 bases and J by 1 base, leaving 7 bases between them. This chain's CDR3 is CASSSSTQETQYF. CDR3 in DNA: TGTGCCAGCAGCTCCTCGACCCAAGAGACCCAGTACTTC.

This clonotype showed up many times. The chain is built from TRBV12-5 and TRBJ2-3, with D tentatively TRBD2 (7 bases). V gave up 5 bases and J gave up 4 bases, with 10 bases separating them. The CDR3 has 13 residues. Germline V gene lookup returns CDR1 LGHNT and CDR2 FRNRAP. The DNA of the CDR3 is TGTGCTAGTGGTCTGGGGGGGCCAGATACGCAGTATTTT. Translation gives CASGLGGPDTQYF.

V and J are TRBV28 and TRBJ1-5; 9 nucleotides align to TRBD1. This CDR3 has 15 amino acids. Germline CDR1 and CDR2: MDHEN and SYDVKM. V gave up 2 bases and J gave up 5 bases; unmatched junction bases: 4. In DNA, the CDR3 is TGTGCCAGCAGTTTAGGACAGGGGCTTGATCAGCCCCAGCATTTT. Translated, it gives CASSLGQGLDQPQHF. The variable domain in full, completed from reference TRBV28 and TRBJ1-5, reads DVKVTQSSRYLVKRTGEKVFLECVQDMDHENMFWYRQDPGLGLRLIYFSYDVKMKEKGDIPEGYSVSREKKERFSLILESASTNQTSMYLCASSLGQGLDQPQHFGDGTRLSIL.

V is TRBV29-1 and J is TRBJ2-4, with D perhaps matching TRBD2 (6 bases). Trimming took off 8 bases at V and 0 bases at J, with 20 bases between the two ends. The CDR3 is 16 residues long. The germline CDR1 and CDR2 sequences are SQVTM and ANQGSEA. CDR3 in amino acids: CSPNRRGNPAKNIQYF. Written as DNA, the CDR3 is TGCAGCCCAAACCGGAGGGGAAACCCAGCCAAAAACATTCAGTACTTC.

This clonotype was counted at least ten times. This sequence joins TRBV7-9 and TRBJ2-3; 11 nucleotides agree with TRBD2. This CDR3 is built from 15 residues. With 4 bases clipped from V and 1 base from J, the junction kept 1 base outside the gene matches. Germline CDR1 and CDR2: SEHNR and FQNEAQ (reference sequence). CDR3 sequence: CASSSGLAGTDTQYF. The CDR3 nucleotides read TGTGCCAGCAGCTCGGGACTAGCGGGCACAGATACGCAGTATTTT.

A few counts support this clonotype. The chain is built from TRBV6-2 or TRBV6-3 and TRBJ2-7; 10 nucleotides align to TRBD2. The germline CDR1 and CDR2 sequences are MNHEY and SVGEGT. V shed 5 bases and J 3 bases; nucleotides not matched to a gene: 1. The CDR3 spans 13 residues. CDR3 sequence reads: CASSLAGDYEQYV. The CDR3 nucleotides read TGTGCCAGCAGTCTAGCGGGGGACTACGAGCAGTACGTC.

This clonotype was picked up many times. This chain links TRBV6-1 with TRBJ2-5, with D possibly TRBD2 on 6 matching bases. Trimming left V 6 bases short and J 13 bases short, with 21 bases between. CDR3 length: 13 residues. From germline, CDR1 is MNHNS and CDR2 SASEGT. As DNA, the CDR3 is TGTGCCAGCAGGCGAAGACGCGGGGCCGGAATGTACTTC. Encoded protein: CASRRRRGAGMYF.

This clonotype was recorded only once. Being one base from a much bigger clone, this may be a read error. The V gene is TRBV12-3 or TRBV12-4, the J gene TRBJ2-1, with 8 bases matching TRBD2. This CDR3 is built from 15 residues. V lost 6 bases and J lost 4; bases outside the gene matches: 8. This CDR3 reads CASRERGTLYNEQFF. CDR3 coding DNA: TGTGCCAGCAGAGAGCGGGGGACTCTTTACAATGAGCAGTTCTTC.

At least ten counts were recorded for this clonotype. The CDR3 loop reads CSAREEYTQYF. As DNA, the CDR3 is TGCAGTGCTAGAGAGGAATATACGCAGTATTTT. The chain uses TRBV20-1 and TRBJ2-3, with no clear D. CDR1 DFQATT and CDR2 SNEGSKA come from the germline V gene (reference sequence). The CDR3 consists of 11 residues. V lost 0 bases and J lost 7, with 5 bases in between.